The next 20 T cell receptor beta chains were all read from a single sample in a study of blood T cell repertoires in COVID-19. Libraries were prepared by immunoSEQ multiplex PCR; TCRdb keeps only in-frame clonotypes and omits some of them. The data show about 190,000 clones, 80% to 90% seen once. What was sequenced was peripheral blood. The origin of the receptors is a human donor in a cohort sampled during active COVID-19.

The chain links TRBV5-6 to TRBJ2-2, with TRBD2 matching over 12 bases. The junction had 14 bases not matched to a gene; V was cut back by 4 bases and J by 7 bases. This CDR3 is built from 18 residues. Germline V lookup: CDR1 SGHDT, CDR2 YYEEEE. This chain's CDR3 is CASSPILTSGGRNGELFF. Here the CDR3 DNA reads TGTGCCAGCAGCCCGATACTTACTAGCGGGGGGAGAAACGGGGAGCTGTTTTTT.

J is TRBJ1-2 and V is TRBV5-8; D might be TRBD1 (5 bases). Per the germline V gene, CDR1 is SGHTS and CDR2 is YDEGEE. The V and J ends lost 1 base and 4 bases respectively, with 11 bases between them. The CDR3 is 14 amino acids. CDR3 nucleotide sequence: TGTGCCAGCAGCTTGATGGGCGGGGGCTATGGCTACACCTTC. It yields the protein CASSLMGGGYGYTF.

The V and J genes are TRBV29-1 and TRBJ2-3, with D perhaps TRBD1 (6 bases). Germline CDR1 and CDR2: SQVTM and ANQGSEA. Trimming took off 1 base at V and 1 base at J, with 15 bases between the two ends. CDR3 length: 16 amino acids. CDR3 nucleotide sequence: TGCAGCGTTGAAGGTGGGCAGGGGCGAGGCACAGATACGCAGTATTTT. Encoded protein: CSVEGGQGRGTDTQYF.

This clone came up once. V is TRBV7-3 and J is TRBJ1-1, with D maybe TRBD1 (5 bases). Trimming stripped 6 bases from V and 1 base from J, with 12 bases between. The germline CDR1 and CDR2 sequences are SGHTA and FQGTGA. There are 14 residues in the CDR3. This chain's CDR3 is CASSRGNENTEAFF. The CDR3, as DNA: TGTGCCAGCAGTCGGGGGAACGAGAACACTGAAGCTTTCTTT.

This clone occurred a few times. The V call is TRBV2, the J call TRBJ1-1; no definite D call. V was pared by 2 bases and J by 2 bases, with 12 bases between. The CDR3 extends over 15 amino acids. Germline V gene lookup returns CDR1 SNHLY and CDR2 FYNNEI. The CDR3 bases are TGTGCCAGCAGTGAATATGGGCAGACCAACACTGAAGCTTTCTTT. This gives the protein CASSEYGQTNTEAFF.

This CDR3 is CASSLSDRTSNEQFF. CDR3 nucleotide sequence: TGCGCCAGCAGCCTCAGCGACCGTACCTCGAATGAGCAGTTCTTC. The V gene is TRBV5-1, the J gene TRBJ2-1, with D unclear. This CDR3 has 15 residues. The V and J ends lost 4 bases and 7 bases respectively, with 18 bases between them. CDR1 and CDR2 (germline): SGHRS, YFSETQ.

About this clone itself: An end of the junction differs from the germline gene, which may be a read error. The gene calls are TRBV2 and TRBJ2-3; possible D gene TRBD2, 5 bases. The CDR3 runs 11 residues. Germline loops: CDR1 SNHLY, CDR2 FYNNEI. CDR3 in amino acids: CASSEVAQLVF. In nucleotides, the CDR3 is TGTGCCAGCAGTGAAGTAGCGCAGCTCGTTTTT. The full variable domain, rest sourced from reference TRBV2 and TRBJ2-3, is EPEVTQTPSHQVTQMGQEVILRCVPISNHLYFYWYRQILGQKVEFLVSFYNNEISEKSEIFDDQFSVERPDGSNFTLKIRSTKLEDSAMYFCASSEVAQLVFGPGTRLTVL.

The chain recombines TRBV4-1 with TRBJ2-1, with 12 bases fitting TRBD2. This CDR3 is built from 15 residues. Germline V gene lookup returns CDR1 MGHRA and CDR2 YSYEKL. J lost 7 bases, V lost 2 bases, and 3 bases had no gene match. CDR3 nucleotide sequence: TGCGCCAGCAGCCAATTAGGACTAGCGGGAAATGAGCAGTTCTTC. Translation gives CASSQLGLAGNEQFF.

The genes are TRBV7-3 and TRBJ2-2; a possible D gene is TRBD2 (5 bases). CDR3 length equals 16 residues. V was clipped by 5 bases and J by 2 bases, with 15 bases between them. CDR1 and CDR2 (germline): SGHTA, FQGTGA. CDR3 loop: CASSLGGTGNTGELFF. The CDR3, as DNA: TGTGCCAGCAGCCTCGGTGGTACGGGAAACACCGGGGAGCTGTTTTTT.

The chain carries TRBV5-1 and TRBJ2-7; 12 positions match TRBD1. CDR3 length: 16 amino acids. The ends lost 1 base at V and 7 bases at J; junction bases unmatched: 9. Germline V lookup: CDR1 SGHRS, CDR2 YFSETQ. CDR3 loop: CASSLTPGQGANEQYF. The CDR3 DNA is TGCGCCAGCAGCTTGACTCCGGGACAGGGGGCAAATGAGCAGTACTTC.

J is TRBJ2-3 and V is TRBV6-5; 9 bases line up with TRBD1. The CDR3 loop spans 15 amino acids. The germline V gene encodes CDR1 MNHEY and CDR2 SVGAGI. V shed 7 bases, J shed 2 bases, and the junction held 7 bases outside the gene matches. CDR3 nucleotide sequence: TGTGCCAGCATCCGGGACAGGGTTTTCACAGATACGCAGTATTTT. Translated: CASIRDRVFTDTQYF.

This rearrangement joins TRBV7-2 to TRBJ2-7, with D perhaps TRBD2 (6 bases). CDR3 length equals 14 residues. V was shortened by 0 bases and J by 6 bases, with 12 bases between the two germline ends. Per the germline V gene, CDR1 is SGHTA and CDR2 is FQGNSA. CDR3 region: CASSLALASREQYF. CDR3 nucleotides: TGTGCCAGCAGCTTAGCTCTAGCGAGTCGCGAGCAGTACTTC.

The chain recombines TRBV7-9 with TRBJ2-2; 8 bases fit TRBD1. The CDR3 length is 15 residues. Losses at the gene ends were 2 bases for V and 4 bases for J; bases not matched to a gene: 3. Germline assignment: CDR1 SEHNR and CDR2 FQNEAQ (reference sequence). CDR3 protein: CASSLQGAGTGELFF. Here the CDR3 DNA reads TGTGCCAGCAGCTTACAGGGGGCGGGCACCGGGGAGCTGTTTTTT.

The CDR3 region is CASSTGTSVPDTQYF. The CDR3 DNA follows: TGTGCCAGCAGCACCGGGACTAGCGTTCCAGATACGCAGTATTTT. The chain couples TRBV7-3 to TRBJ2-3; 10 bases line up with TRBD2. Germline values: CDR1 SGHTA, CDR2 FQGTGA. This CDR3 contains 15 residues. With 5 bases clipped from V and 4 bases from J, the junction kept 6 bases outside the gene matches.

A word on this clone: The junction does not match germline at one end; this may be a read error. The chain couples TRBV29-1 to TRBJ1-1, with no clear D. The germline gives CDR1 SQVTM, CDR2 ANQGSEA. This CDR3 spans 13 amino acids. CDR3 sequence reads: CSVERRKNAEAFF. CDR3 sequence (DNA): TGCAGCGTTGAACGGCGGAAGAACGCTGAAGCTTTCTTT.

The rearrangement joins TRBV9 to TRBJ2-3, with a tentative D call TRBD1 (6 bases). Per the germline V gene, CDR1 is SGDLS and CDR2 is YYNGEE. The CDR3 spans 16 residues. The V end was cut by 3 bases, the J end by 1 base, with 15 bases between. The CDR3 loop reads CASSANTGFGTDTQYF. The DNA for the CDR3 is TGTGCCAGCAGCGCCAACACAGGGTTTGGCACAGATACGCAGTATTTT.

This chain joins TRBV27 and TRBJ1-5; 7 positions agree with TRBD1. V lost 5 bases and J lost 6; bases outside the gene matches: 4. The V gene's germline CDR1 is MNHEY and CDR2 SMNVEV (reference sequence). The CDR3 has 13 amino acids. CDR3 DNA: TGTGCCAGCAGTGGACCAGGGGGTCAGCCCCAGCATTTT. This gives the protein CASSGPGGQPQHF.

The CDR3, as DNA: TGTGCCAGTAGCCTAGCAGCGGATACGCAGTATTTT. Protein product: CASSLAADTQYF. V gene TRBV19 combines with J gene TRBJ2-3, with TRBD2 as a possible D gene (5 bases). The CDR3 runs 12 residues. The ends were cut back, 6 bases at V and 6 bases at J, with 10 bases in the middle. Looked up from germline, CDR1 is LNHDA and CDR2 is SQIVND (reference sequence). The full variable domain, rest sourced from reference TRBV19 and TRBJ2-3, is DGGITQSPKYLFRKEGQNVTLSCEQNLNHDAMYWYRQDPGQGLRLIYYSQIVNDFQKGDIAEGYSVSREKKESFPLTVTSAQKNPTAFYLCASSLAADTQYFGPGTRLTVL.

The V call is TRBV24-1, the J call TRBJ2-3; D gene ambiguous. The CDR3 runs to 14 residues. The germline CDR1 and CDR2 sequences are KGHDR and SFDVKD. V lost 7 bases and J lost 0, with 10 bases in between. The CDR3 sequence: CATRGKLSTDTQYF. The CDR3, as DNA: TGTGCCACCAGGGGTAAACTAAGCACAGATACGCAGTATTTT.

This clone has just a few counts. The chain joins TRBV2 to TRBJ1-5; the D is unclear. CDR1 and CDR2 from the germline V gene are SNHLY and FYNNEI. The CDR3 length is 16 residues. Trimming stripped 6 bases from V and 0 bases from J, with 15 bases between. CDR3 sequence (DNA): TGTGCCAGCAGGGAGTCCGGACTTTATAGCAATCAGCCCCAGCATTTT. Amino acid sequence: CASRESGLYSNQPQHF.